This TCR beta chain emerged from a study of T-cell reconstitution after alpha-beta-depleted transplantation in children. This clonotype was detected a few times. Unique molecular identifiers were used in preparing the TCRbeta library. Using its own MiXCR run on the PCR reads, TCRdb lists one record per CDR3 protein. The table shows 580,000 or so distinct CDR3 sequences, with 23% occurring only once. The CDR3 contains 13 residues. The V gene lost 3 bases and the J gene lost 4 bases, with 9 bases spanning the gap. CDR1 and CDR2 (germline): SGHVS, FNYEAQ. The TCR sequence derives from a boy younger than two who had a stem cell transplant for acute myeloid leukemia, so the T cells may come from the graft donor. The sample was PBMCs, mostly from graft donor cells, taken 360 days after TCRalphabeta/CD19-depleted stem cell transplant. The V and J genes are TRBV7-6 and TRBJ1-1; D remains unclear. CDR3 DNA sequence: TGTGCCAGCAGCTTTGGAGAGGCCACTGAAGCTTTCTTT. This codes for CASSFGEATEAFF.